Given below is one TCR beta chain in context. Its antigen is unknown. Template-switching 5'RACE yielded the TCR cDNA; a universal primer site and UMIs were added in the process. TCRdb re-derived calls from the 5' RACE reads in MiXCR, one entry per CDR3 protein. This table has hundreds of thousands of distinct CDR3 sequences, approximately 19% appearing once. V was shortened by 2 bases and J by 1 base, with 12 bases between the two germline ends. Germline CDR1 is SGHRS and CDR2 is YFSETQ. CDR3 size: 15 residues. The sample comes from a study of T cells after yellow fever vaccination. Findings and caveats of the study: Clones that expanded after primary vaccination mostly reappeared after the booster (around 96% CD4, 70% to 90% CD8).

The material sequenced was PBMCs, taken before the yellow fever booster vaccination. This receptor was identified in a man aged 18 to 30 who received the YFV17D yellow fever vaccine. The V gene is TRBV5-1, the J gene TRBJ2-5; D gene ambiguous. The DNA for the CDR3 is TGCGCCAGCAGCTTCCAAACCGTCCTCCAAGAGACCCAGTACTTC. This sequence encodes CASSFQTVLQETQYF.